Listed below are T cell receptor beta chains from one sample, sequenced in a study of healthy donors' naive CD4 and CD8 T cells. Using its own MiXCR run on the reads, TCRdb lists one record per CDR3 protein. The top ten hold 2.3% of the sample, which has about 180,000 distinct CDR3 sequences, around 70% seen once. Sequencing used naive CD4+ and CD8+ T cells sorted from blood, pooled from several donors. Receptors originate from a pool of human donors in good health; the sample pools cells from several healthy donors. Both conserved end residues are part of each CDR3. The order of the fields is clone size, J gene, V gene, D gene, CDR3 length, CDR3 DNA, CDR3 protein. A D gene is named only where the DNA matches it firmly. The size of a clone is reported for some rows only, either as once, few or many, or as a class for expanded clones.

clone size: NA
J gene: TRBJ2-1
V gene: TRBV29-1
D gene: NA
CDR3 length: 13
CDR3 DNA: TGCAGCGTTGAATCATTGGCCCAATCTGAGCAGTTCTTC
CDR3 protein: CSVESLAQSEQFF

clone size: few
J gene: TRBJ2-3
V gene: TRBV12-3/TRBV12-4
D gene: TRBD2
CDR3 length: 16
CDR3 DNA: TGTGCCAGCAGGAACGGACTAGCGGGGGGCACAGATACGCAGTATTTT
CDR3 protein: CASRNGLAGGTDTQYF

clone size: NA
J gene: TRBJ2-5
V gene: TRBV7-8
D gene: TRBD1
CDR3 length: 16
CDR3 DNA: TGTGCCAGCAGCCCGACAGGGAGAATGTACCAAGAGACCCAGTACTTC
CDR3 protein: CASSPTGRMYQETQYF

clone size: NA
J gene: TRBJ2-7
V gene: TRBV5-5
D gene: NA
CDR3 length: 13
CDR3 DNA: TGTGCCAGCAGCGCGACAGAATACTACGAGCAGTACTTC
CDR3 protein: CASSATEYYEQYF

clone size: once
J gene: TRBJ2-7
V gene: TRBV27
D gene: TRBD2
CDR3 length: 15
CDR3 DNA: TGTGCCAGCAGTCACACGGGACTAGCGAACGGCGAGCAGTACTTC
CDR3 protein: CASSHTGLANGEQYF

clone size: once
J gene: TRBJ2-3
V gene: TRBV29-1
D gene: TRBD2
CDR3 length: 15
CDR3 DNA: TGCAGCTCGGGACTAGCGGGGGTCTCGCCCGATACGCAGTATTTT
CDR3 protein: CSSGLAGVSPDTQYF

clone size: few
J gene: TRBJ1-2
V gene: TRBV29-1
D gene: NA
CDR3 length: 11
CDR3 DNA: TGCAGCGTTCCGGAATTTCGAGGCTACACCTTC
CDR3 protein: CSVPEFRGYTF

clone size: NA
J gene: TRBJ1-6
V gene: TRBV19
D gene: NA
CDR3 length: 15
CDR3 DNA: TGTGCCAGTACAAGCCGCGATGCCTATAATTCACCCCTCCACTTT
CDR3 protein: CASTSRDAYNSPLHF

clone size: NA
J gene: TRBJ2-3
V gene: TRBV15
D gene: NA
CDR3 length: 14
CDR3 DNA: TGTGCCACCAGCAGAGAGAGACTAGGAGATACGCAGTATTTT
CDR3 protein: CATSRERLGDTQYF

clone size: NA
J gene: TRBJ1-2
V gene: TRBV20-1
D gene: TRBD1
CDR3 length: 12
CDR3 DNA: TGCAAGCTCTTGGACAGGAACTATGGCTACACCTTC
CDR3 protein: CKLLDRNYGYTF

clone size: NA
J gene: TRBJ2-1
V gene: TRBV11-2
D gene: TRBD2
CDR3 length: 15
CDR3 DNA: TGTGCCAGCAGCTCGAGCGGGAGGGCCAACAATGAGCAGTTCTTC
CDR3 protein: CASSSSGRANNEQFF

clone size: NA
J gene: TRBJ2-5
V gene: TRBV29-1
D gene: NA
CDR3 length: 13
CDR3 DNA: TGCAGCGTTGAAAACAGAGCTAAAGAGACCCAGTACTTC
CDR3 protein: CSVENRAKETQYF

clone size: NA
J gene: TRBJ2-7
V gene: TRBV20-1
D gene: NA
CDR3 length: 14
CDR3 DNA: TGCAGTGCTAGAGATAATGAGGGAAACTACGAGCAGTACTTC
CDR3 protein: CSARDNEGNYEQYF

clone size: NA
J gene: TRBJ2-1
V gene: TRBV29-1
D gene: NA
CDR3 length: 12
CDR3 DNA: TGCAGCGTTATCGGAGGGTTGGGGGAGCAGTTCTTC
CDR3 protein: CSVIGGLGEQFF

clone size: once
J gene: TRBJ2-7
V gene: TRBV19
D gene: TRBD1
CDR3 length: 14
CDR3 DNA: TGTGCCAGTAGTATCCCCGGGACAGCTTACGAGCAGTACTTC
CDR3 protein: CASSIPGTAYEQYF

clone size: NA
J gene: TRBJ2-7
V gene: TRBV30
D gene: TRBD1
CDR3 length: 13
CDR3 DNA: TGTGCCTGGGGGACAGGGGGCCTCTACGAGCAGTACTTC
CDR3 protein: CAWGTGGLYEQYF

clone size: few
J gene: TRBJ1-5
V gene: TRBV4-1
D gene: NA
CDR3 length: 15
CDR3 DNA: TGCGCCAGCAGCCAAGGAACGGGTCACAATCAGCCCCAGCATTTT
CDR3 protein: CASSQGTGHNQPQHF

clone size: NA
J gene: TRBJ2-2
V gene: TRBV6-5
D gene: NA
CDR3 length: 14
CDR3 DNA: TGTGCCAGCAGTTACACCGGGAACACCGGGGAGCTGTTTTTT
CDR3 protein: CASSYTGNTGELFF

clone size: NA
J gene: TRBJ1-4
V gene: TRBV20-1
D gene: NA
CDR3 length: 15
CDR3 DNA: TGCAGTGCTAGGAGTTTACCAGCAACTAATGAAAAACTGTTTTTT
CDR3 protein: CSARSLPATNEKLFF

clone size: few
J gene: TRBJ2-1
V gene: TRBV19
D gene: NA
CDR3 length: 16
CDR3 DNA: TGTGCCAGTAGTATGGGCCCGGACATCTCCTACAATGAGCAGTTCTTC
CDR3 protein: CASSMGPDISYNEQFF

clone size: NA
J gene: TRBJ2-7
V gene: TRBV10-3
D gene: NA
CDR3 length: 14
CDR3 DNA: TGTGCCATCAGGAGCGGCGGGGCCTCCTACGAGCAGTACTTC
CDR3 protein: CAIRSGGASYEQYF

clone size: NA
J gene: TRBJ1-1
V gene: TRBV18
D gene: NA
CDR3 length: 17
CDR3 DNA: TGTGCCAGCTCACCATTAGGGGTCGGAACCATGAACACTGAAGCTTTCTTT
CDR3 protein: CASSPLGVGTMNTEAFF

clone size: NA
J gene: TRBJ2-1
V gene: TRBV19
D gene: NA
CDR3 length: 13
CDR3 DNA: TGTGCCAGTAGTATCGTACTAGAGGATGAGCAGTTCTTC
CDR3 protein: CASSIVLEDEQFF

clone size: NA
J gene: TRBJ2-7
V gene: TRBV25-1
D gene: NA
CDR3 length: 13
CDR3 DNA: TGTGCCAGCAGCCATCCTCCCGAATACGAGCAGTACTTC
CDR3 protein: CASSHPPEYEQYF

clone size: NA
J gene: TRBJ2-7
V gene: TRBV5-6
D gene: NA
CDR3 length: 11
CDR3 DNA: TGTGCCAGCAGCTTGGTAAGCGAGCAGTACTTC
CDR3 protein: CASSLVSEQYF

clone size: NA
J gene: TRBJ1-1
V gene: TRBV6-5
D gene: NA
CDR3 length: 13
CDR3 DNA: TGTGCCAGCAGCTCGGACGGGAACACTGAAGCTTTCTTT
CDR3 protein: CASSSDGNTEAFF

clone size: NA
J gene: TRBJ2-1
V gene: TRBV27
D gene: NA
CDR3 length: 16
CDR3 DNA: TGTGCCAGCGGAGCGGGCCCAGGTAGCTCCTACAATGAGCAGTTCTTC
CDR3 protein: CASGAGPGSSYNEQFF

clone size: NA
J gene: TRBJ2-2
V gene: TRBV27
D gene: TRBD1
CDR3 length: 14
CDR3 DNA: TGTGCCAGCAGATCCATGCAGGGGGACGGGGAGCTGTTTTTT
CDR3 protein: CASRSMQGDGELFF

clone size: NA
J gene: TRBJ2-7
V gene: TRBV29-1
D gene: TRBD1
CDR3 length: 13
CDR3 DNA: TGCAGCGTTATGGAAGGCAGGGGGTACGAGCAGTACTTC
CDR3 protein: CSVMEGRGYEQYF

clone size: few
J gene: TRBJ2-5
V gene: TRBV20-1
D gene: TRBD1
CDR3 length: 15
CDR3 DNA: TGCAGTGCTGCGCGCCCGGGACAGGGAAGAGAGACCCAGTACTTC
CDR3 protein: CSAARPGQGRETQYF

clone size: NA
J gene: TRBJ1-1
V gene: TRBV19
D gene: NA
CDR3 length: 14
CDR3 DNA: TGTGCCAGTAGTACTGGGACGATGAACACTGAAGCTTTCTTT
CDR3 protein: CASSTGTMNTEAFF

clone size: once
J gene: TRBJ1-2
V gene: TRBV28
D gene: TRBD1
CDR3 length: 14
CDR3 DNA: TGTGCCAGCAGTTGGGACAGTTCCTACTATGGCTACACCTTC
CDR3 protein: CASSWDSSYYGYTF

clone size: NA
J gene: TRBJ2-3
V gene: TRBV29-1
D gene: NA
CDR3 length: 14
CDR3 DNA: TGCAGCGTGGGTACAGGGTTGGGCACAGATACGCAGTATTTT
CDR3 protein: CSVGTGLGTDTQYF

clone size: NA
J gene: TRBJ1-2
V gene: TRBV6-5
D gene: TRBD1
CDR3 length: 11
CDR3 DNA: TGTGCCAGCAGTACAGGGGGAGGCTACACCTTC
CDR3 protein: CASSTGGGYTF

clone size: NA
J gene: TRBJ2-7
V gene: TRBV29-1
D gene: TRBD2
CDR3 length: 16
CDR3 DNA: TGCAGCGTTGCCCCAGCCCCACCGGGACTAGGAAGTGAGCAGTACTTC
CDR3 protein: CSVAPAPPGLGSEQYF

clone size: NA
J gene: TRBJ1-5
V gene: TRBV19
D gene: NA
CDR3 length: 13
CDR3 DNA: TGTGCCAGTAGTTTACAGGGTAATCAGCCCCAGCATTTT
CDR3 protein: CASSLQGNQPQHF

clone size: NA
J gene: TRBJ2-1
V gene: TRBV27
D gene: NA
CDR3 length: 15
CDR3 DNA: TGTGCCAGCAGTTTAGGGCCGACCGTCTACAATGAGCAGTTCTTC
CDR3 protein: CASSLGPTVYNEQFF

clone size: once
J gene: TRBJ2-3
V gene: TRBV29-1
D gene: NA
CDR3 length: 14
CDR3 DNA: TGCAGCTCGGGTAACAGTACTAGCACAGATACGCAGTATTTT
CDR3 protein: CSSGNSTSTDTQYF

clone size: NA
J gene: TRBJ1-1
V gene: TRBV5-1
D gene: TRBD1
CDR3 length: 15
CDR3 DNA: TGCGCCAGCAGCCGACCGACAGGGACGAACACTGAAGCTTTCTTT
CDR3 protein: CASSRPTGTNTEAFF

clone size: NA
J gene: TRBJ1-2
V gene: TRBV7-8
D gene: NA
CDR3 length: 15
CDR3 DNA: TGTGCCAGCAGCTTAGATCGGGGGGACTACTATGGCTACACCTTC
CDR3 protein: CASSLDRGDYYGYTF

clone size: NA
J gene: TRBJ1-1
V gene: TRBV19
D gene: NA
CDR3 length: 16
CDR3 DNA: TGTGCCAGTAGTTCCCCGGGACGGTTGAGGAACACTGAAGCTTTCTTT
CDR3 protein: CASSSPGRLRNTEAFF

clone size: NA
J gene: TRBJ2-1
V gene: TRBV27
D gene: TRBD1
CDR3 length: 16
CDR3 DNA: TGTGCCAGCAGTATCTCGTACAGGGGTAGCTACAATGAGCAGTTCTTC
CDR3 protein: CASSISYRGSYNEQFF